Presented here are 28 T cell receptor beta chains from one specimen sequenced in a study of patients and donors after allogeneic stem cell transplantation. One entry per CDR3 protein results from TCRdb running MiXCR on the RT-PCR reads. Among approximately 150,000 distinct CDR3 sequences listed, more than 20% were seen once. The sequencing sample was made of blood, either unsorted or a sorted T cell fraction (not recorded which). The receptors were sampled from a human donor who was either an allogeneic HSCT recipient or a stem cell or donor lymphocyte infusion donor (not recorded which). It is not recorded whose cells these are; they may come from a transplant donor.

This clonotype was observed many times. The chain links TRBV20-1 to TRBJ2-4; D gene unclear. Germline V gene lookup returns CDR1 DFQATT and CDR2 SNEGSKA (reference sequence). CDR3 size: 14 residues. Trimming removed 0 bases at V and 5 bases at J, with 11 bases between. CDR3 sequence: CSARDEFGQNIQYF. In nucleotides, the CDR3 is TGCAGTGCTAGAGATGAGTTTGGGCAAAACATTCAGTACTTC.

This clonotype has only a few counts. The CDR3 region is CASSQDPGNGYEQYF. The CDR3 nucleotides are TGCGCCAGCAGCCAAGATCCGGGAAATGGCTACGAGCAGTACTTC. V gene TRBV4-1 combines with J gene TRBJ2-7; weak D call: TRBD2 (5 bases). Germline CDR1 MGHRA, CDR2 YSYEKL. There are 15 residues in the CDR3. V gave up 0 bases and J gave up 3 bases, with 12 bases separating them.

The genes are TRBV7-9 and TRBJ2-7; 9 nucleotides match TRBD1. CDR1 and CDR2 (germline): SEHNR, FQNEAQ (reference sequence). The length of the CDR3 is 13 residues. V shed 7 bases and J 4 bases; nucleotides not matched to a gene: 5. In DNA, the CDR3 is TGTGCCAGCACCAGGACAGGGGTTTACGAGCAGTACTTC. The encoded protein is CASTRTGVYEQYF.

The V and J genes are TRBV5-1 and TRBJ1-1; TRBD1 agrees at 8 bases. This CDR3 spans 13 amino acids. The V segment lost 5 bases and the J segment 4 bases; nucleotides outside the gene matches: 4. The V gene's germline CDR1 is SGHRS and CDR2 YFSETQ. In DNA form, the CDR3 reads TGCGCCAGCAGGAGGACAGGGTCCACTGAAGCTTTCTTT. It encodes CASRRTGSTEAFF.

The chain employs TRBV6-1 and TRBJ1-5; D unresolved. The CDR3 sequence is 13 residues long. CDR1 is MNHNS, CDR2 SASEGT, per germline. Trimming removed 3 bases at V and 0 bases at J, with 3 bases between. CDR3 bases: TGTGCCAGCAGTGATAATAGCAATCAGCCCCAGCATTTT. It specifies CASSDNSNQPQHF.

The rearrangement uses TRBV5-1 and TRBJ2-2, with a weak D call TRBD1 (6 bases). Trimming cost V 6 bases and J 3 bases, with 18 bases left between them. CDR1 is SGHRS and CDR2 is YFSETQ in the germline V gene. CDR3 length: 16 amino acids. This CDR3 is CASNDFENRDTGELFF. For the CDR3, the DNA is TGCGCCAGCAACGACTTCGAGAACAGGGACACCGGGGAGCTGTTTTTT.

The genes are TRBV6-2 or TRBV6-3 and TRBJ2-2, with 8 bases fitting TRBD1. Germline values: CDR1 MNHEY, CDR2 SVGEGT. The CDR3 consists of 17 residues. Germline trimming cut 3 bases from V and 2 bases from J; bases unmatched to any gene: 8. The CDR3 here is CASSYYQQGVNTGELFF. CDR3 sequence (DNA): TGTGCCAGCAGTTATTATCAACAGGGGGTTAACACCGGGGAGCTGTTTTTT.

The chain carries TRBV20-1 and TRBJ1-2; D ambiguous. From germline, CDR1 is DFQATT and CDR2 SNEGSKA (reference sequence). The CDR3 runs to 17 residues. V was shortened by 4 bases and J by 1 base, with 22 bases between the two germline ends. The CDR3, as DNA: TGCAGTGCTACAATGGGATCCCCACCGAAGGATAACTATGGCTACACCTTC. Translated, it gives CSATMGSPPKDNYGYTF.

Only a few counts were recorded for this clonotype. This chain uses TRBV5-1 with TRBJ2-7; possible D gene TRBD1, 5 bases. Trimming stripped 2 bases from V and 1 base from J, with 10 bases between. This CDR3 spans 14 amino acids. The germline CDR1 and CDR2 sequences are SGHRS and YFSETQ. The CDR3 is CASSFGALSYEQYF. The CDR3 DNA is TGCGCCAGCAGCTTTGGGGCACTATCCTACGAGCAGTACTTC.

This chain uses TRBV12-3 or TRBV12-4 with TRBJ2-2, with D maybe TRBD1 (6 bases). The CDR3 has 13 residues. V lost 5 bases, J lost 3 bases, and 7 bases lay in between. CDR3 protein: CASSGQYTGELFF. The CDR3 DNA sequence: TGTGCCAGCAGTGGACAGTACACCGGGGAGCTGTTTTTT.

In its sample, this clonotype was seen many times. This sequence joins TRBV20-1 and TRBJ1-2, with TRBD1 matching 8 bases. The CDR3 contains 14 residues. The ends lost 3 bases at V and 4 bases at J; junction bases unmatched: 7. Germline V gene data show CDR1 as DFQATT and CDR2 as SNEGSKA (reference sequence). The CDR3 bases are TGCAGTGCTAGCGGGACAGGCCAAACCTATGGCTACACCTTC. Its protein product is CSASGTGQTYGYTF.

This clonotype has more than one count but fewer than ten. The CDR3: CALLAFSNANTGELFF. The CDR3, as DNA: TGTGCTTTATTGGCGTTCTCTAACGCGAACACCGGGGAGCTGTTTTTT. This chain joins TRBV7-9 and TRBJ2-2; D is unclear. The CDR3 spans 16 residues. CDR1 and CDR2 (germline): SEHNR, FQNEAQ (reference sequence).

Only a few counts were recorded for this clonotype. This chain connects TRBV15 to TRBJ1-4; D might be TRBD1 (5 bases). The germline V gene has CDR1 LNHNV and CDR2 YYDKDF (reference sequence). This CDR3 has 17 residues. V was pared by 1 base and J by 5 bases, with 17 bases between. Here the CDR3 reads CATSRGLWAGPNEKLFF. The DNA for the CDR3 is TGTGCCACCAGCAGAGGCCTTTGGGCGGGGCCCAATGAAAAACTGTTTTTT.

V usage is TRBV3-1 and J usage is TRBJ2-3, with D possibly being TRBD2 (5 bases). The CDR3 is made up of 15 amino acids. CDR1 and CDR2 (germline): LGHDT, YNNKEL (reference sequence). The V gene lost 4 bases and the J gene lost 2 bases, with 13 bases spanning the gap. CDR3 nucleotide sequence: TGTGCCAGCAGCCCCAAGCTAGCAGACACAGATACGCAGTATTTT. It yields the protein CASSPKLADTDTQYF.

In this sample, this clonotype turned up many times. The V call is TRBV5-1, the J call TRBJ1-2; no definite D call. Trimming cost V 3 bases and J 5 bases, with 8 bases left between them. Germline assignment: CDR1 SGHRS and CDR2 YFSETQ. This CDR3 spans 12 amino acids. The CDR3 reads CASSYNAYGYTF. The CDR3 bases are TGCGCCAGCAGCTACAACGCTTATGGCTACACCTTC.

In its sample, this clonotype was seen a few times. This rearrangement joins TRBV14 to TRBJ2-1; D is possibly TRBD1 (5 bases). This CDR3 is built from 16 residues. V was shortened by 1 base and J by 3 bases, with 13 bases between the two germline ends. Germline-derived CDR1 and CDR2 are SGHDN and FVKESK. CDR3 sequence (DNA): TGTGCCAGCAGCCAAGCTGGGGCCGATCTCTACAATGAGCAGTTCTTC. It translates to CASSQAGADLYNEQFF.

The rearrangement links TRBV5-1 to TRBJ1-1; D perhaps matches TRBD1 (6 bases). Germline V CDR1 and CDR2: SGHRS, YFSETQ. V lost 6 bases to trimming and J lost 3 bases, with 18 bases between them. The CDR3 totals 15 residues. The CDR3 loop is CASIRAGGLDTEAFF. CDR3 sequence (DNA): TGCGCCAGCATTCGTGCGGGGGGCCTAGACACTGAAGCTTTCTTT.

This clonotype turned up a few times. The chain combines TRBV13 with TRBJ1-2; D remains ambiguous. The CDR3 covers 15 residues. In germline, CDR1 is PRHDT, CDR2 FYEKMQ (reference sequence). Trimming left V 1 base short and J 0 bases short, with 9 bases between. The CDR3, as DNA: TGTGCCAGCAGCTTAGTCCTCTGCGCTAACTATGGCTACACCTTC. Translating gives CASSLVLCANYGYTF.

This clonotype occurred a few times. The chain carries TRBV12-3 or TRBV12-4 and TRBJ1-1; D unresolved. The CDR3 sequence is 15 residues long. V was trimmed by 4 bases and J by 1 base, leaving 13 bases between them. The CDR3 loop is CASSYPGPSNTEAFF. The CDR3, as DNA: TGTGCCAGCAGTTACCCCGGGCCCTCGAACACTGAAGCTTTCTTT.

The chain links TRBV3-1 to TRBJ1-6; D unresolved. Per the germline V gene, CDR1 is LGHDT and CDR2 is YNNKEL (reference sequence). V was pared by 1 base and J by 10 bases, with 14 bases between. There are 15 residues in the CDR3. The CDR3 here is CASSQAAQTESPLHF. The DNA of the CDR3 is TGTGCCAGCAGCCAAGCTGCCCAAACGGAATCACCCCTCCACTTT.

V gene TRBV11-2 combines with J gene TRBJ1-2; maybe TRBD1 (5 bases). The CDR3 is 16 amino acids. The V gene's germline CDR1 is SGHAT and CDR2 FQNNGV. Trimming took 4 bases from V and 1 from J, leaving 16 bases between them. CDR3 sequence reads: CASSSLGRDHNYGYTF. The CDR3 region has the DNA TGTGCCAGCAGCTCCCTGGGCAGGGACCATAACTATGGCTACACCTTC.

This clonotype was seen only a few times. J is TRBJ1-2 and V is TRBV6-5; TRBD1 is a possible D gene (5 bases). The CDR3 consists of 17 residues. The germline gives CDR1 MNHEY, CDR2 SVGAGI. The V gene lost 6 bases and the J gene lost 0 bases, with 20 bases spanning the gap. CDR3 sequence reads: CASSHRRANPANYGYTF. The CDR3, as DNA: TGTGCCAGCAGCCACAGGAGGGCCAACCCAGCTAACTATGGCTACACCTTC.

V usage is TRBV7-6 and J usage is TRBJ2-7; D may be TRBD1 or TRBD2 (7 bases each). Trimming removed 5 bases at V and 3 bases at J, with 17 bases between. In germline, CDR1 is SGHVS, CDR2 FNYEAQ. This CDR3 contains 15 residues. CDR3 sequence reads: CASSGYRGGLYEQYF. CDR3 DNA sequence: TGTGCCAGCAGCGGATACAGGGGAGGGCTCTACGAGCAGTACTTC. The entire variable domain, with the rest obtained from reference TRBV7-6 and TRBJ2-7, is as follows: GAGVSQSPRYKVTKRGQDVALRCDPISGHVSLYWYRQALGQGPEFLTYFNYEAQQDKSGLPNDRFSAERPEGSISTLTIQRTEQRDSAMYRCASSGYRGGLYEQYFGPGTRLTVT.

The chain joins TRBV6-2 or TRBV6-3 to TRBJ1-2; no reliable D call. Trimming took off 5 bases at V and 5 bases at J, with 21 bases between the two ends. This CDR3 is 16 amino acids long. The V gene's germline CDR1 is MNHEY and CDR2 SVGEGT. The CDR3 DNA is TGTGCCAGCAGTGCCGCCCACCCGGGATACTCTTATGGCTACACCTTC. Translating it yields CASSAAHPGYSYGYTF.

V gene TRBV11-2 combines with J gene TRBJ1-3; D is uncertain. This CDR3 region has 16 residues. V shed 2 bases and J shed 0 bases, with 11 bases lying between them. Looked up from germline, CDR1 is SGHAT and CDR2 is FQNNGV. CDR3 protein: CASSLPRRYSGNTIYF. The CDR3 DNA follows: TGTGCCAGCAGCTTACCCCGCCGGTACTCTGGAAACACCATATATTTT. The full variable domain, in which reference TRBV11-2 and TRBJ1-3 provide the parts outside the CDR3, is EAGVAQSPRYKIIEKRQSVAFWCNPISGHATLYWYQQILGQGPKLLIQFQNNGVVDDSQLPKDRFSAERLKGVDSTLKIQPAKLEDSAVYLCASSLPRRYSGNTIYFGEGSWLTVV.

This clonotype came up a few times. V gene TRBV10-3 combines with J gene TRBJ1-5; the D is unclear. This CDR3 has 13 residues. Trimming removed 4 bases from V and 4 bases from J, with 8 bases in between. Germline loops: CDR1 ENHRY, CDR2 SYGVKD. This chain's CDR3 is CAISAGENQPQHF. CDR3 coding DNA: TGTGCCATCAGTGCGGGAGAGAATCAGCCCCAGCATTTT.

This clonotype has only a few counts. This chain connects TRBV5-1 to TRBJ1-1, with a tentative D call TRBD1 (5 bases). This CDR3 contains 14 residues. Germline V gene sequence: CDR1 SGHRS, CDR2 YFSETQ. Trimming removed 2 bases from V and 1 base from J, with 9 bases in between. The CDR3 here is CASSLTGPNTEAFF. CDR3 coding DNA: TGCGCCAGCAGCTTAACAGGTCCGAACACTGAAGCTTTCTTT.

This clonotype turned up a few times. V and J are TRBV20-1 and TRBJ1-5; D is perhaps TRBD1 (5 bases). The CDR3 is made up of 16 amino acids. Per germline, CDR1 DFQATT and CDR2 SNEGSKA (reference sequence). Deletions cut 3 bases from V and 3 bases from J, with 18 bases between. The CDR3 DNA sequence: TGCAGTGCTAGTGAGTTGGGGGAGGGTGTCAATCAGCCCCAGCATTTT. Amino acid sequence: CSASELGEGVNQPQHF.